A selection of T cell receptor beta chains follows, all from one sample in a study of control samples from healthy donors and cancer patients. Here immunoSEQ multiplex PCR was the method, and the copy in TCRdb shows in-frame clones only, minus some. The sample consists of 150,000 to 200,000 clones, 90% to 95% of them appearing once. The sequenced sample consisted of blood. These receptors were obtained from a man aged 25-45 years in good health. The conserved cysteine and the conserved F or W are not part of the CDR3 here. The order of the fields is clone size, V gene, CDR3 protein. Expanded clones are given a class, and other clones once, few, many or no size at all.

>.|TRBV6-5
ASSYSMPGGTDTQY
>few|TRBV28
ASSYLERVYGYT
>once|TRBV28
ASSLVDTEAF
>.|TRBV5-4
ASSLGLAGGYNEQF
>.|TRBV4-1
ASSQDKIAGGLRGETQY
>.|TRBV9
ASSSRGIENSPLH
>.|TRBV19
ASSPSSYNSPLH
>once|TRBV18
ASSPGLDQPQH
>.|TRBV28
ASSSGQAAHEQY
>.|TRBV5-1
ASSSGQDNTEAF
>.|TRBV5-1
ASSFQVADTQY
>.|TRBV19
ASSIEGGTGELF
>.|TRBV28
ASSANRGRAEQY
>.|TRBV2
ASSRFGGNSPLH
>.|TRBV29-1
SVVVSQETQY
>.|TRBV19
ASKKQVLSYEQY
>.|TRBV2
ASTFPGGLGNSPLH
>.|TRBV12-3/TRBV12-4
ASSSLEEKLF
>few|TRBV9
ASTPGTGVLGTEAF
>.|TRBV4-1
ASSQVQGDYGYT